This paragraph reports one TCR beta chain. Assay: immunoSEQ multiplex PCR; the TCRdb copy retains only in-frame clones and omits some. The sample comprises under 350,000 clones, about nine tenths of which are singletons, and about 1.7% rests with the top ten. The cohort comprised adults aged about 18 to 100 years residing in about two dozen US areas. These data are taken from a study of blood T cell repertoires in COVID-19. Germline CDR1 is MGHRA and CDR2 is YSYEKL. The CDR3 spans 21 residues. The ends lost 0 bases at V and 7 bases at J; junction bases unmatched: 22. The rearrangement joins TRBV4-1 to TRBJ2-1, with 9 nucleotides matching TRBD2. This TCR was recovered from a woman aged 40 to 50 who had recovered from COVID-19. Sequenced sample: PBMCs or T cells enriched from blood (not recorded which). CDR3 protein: CASSQDYYGDSGSFPRNEQFF. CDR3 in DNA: TGCGCCAGCAGCCAAGACTATTATGGGGATAGCGGGAGTTTTCCGAGGAATGAGCAGTTCTTC.